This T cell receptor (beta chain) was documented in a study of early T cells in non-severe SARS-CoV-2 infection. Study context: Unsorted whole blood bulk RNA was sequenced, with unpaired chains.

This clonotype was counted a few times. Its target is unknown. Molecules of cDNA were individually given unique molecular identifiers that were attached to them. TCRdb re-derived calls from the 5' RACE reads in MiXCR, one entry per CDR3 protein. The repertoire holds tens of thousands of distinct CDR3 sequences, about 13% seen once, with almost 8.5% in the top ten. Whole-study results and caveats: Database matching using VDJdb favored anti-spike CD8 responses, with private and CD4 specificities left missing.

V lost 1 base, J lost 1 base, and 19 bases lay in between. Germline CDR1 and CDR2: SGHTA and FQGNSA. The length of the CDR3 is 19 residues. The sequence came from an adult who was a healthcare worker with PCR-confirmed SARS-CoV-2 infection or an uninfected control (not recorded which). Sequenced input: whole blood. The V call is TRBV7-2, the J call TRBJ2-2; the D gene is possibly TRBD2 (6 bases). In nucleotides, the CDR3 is TGTGCCAGCAGCTTAGTCGGGACTGATAAAATAAGGAACACCGGGGAGCTGTTTTTT. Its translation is CASSLVGTDKIRNTGELFF.